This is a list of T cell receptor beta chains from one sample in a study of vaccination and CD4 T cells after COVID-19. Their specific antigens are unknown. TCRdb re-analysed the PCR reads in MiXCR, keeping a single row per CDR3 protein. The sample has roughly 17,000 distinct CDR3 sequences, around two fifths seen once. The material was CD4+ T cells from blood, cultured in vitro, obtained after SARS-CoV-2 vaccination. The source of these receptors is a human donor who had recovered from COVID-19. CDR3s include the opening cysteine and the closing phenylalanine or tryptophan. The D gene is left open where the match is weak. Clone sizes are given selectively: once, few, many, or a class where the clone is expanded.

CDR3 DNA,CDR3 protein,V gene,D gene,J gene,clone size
TGTGCCAGCCTTCGGACAGGGGGGAACACAGATACGCAGTATTTT,CASLRTGGNTDTQYF,TRBV18,TRBD1,TRBJ2-3,.
TGCAGTGCTTCCCCGACAGTCTACAATGAGCAGTTCTTC,CSASPTVYNEQFF,TRBV20-1,.,TRBJ2-1,few
TGTGCCTGGAGTCAAGGCGTACGGCAGCCCCAGCATTTT,CAWSQGVRQPQHF,TRBV30,.,TRBJ1-5,few
TGTGCCAGCACTGAACTAGCGGGAGGGGGGAATGAGCAGTTCTTC,CASTELAGGGNEQFF,TRBV6-1,TRBD2,TRBJ2-1,.
TGTGCCAGCAGCTTAGATACCCGGACACAGAACACCGGGGAGCTGTTTTTT,CASSLDTRTQNTGELFF,TRBV11-3,.,TRBJ2-2,few
TGTGCCAGTAGTATACAGGGAAGAGGTGAGCAGTTCTTC,CASSIQGRGEQFF,TRBV19,.,TRBJ2-1,.
TGTGCCAGCAGCCGAACCGGGACTAGCACGGGCTACGAGCAGTACTTC,CASSRTGTSTGYEQYF,TRBV7-2,TRBD2,TRBJ2-7,few
TGTGCCAGCAGCAAACGGGGAGGGCCCAGGGAGCTGTTTTTT,CASSKRGGPRELFF,TRBV21-1,.,TRBJ2-2,few
TGTGCCATCAGTGAGTCGCGGGGACAGGGGGACGGTGAGCAGTTCTTC,CAISESRGQGDGEQFF,TRBV10-3,TRBD1,TRBJ2-1,.
TGCAGTGCGGGGGACTTCTCCGGGATCCTCACAGATACGCAGTATTTT,CSAGDFSGILTDTQYF,TRBV20-1,.,TRBJ2-3,.
TGCAGGGCCCAGACAGGGGTCACTGAAGCTTTCTTT,CRAQTGVTEAFF,TRBV20-1,TRBD1,TRBJ1-1,.
TGTGCCAGCAGAATAACTAGCGGCTACGAGCAGTACTTC,CASRITSGYEQYF,TRBV12-3/TRBV12-4,TRBD2,TRBJ2-7,.
TGTGCCGGCAGTTTTCCCAATCAGCCCCAGCATTTT,CAGSFPNQPQHF,TRBV27,.,TRBJ1-5,.
TGTGCCAGTAGGGGAGAGACCCAGTACTTC,CASRGETQYF,TRBV19,.,TRBJ2-5,.
TGTGCCAGCAGTTTAATAGGGAATGATGGGGCCTACGAGCAGTACTTC,CASSLIGNDGAYEQYF,TRBV27,.,TRBJ2-7,.
TGTGCCACCAGCAGATCTGCGGGGGACAGGGGCCGATACGAGCAGTACTTC,CATSRSAGDRGRYEQYF,TRBV15,TRBD1,TRBJ2-7,.
TGTGCCAGCTCCGGGGCACTGAACACTGAAGCTTTCTTT,CASSGALNTEAFF,TRBV18,.,TRBJ1-1,once
TGTGCCAGCAGTGGAAGGGGGCGGCGGGGGACCCAGTACTTC,CASSGRGRRGTQYF,TRBV6-1,.,TRBJ2-5,.
TGTGCCAGCAGTTATTGGCCGGGACAGGGGGCGTCCGAGCAGTACTTC,CASSYWPGQGASEQYF,TRBV6-5,TRBD1,TRBJ2-7,.
TGTGCCATCAGTGAGTCAGGGACTAGCGACTTCTTC,CAISESGTSDFF,TRBV10-3,TRBD2,TRBJ2-1,.
TGTGCCAGCCCTCCCCATCCCGGGACTAGCGGGACAGACAATGAGCAGTTCTTC,CASPPHPGTSGTDNEQFF,TRBV6-1,TRBD2,TRBJ2-1,.
TGTGCCAGCAGCTTCTCCAGAAACAATGAGCAGTTCTTC,CASSFSRNNEQFF,TRBV7-8,.,TRBJ2-1,.
TGTGCCAGCAGTGCATCCCTCCGACAGAGCACCTACGAGCAGTACTTC,CASSASLRQSTYEQYF,TRBV28,.,TRBJ2-7,medium-sized
TGTGCCAGCAGTGAGCAGAGTCGGGACACTGAAGCTTTCTTT,CASSEQSRDTEAFF,TRBV2,.,TRBJ1-1,.
TGTGCCAGCAGTTACTCGTTAAGGGGGCAGAGAGGCTACACCTTC,CASSYSLRGQRGYTF,TRBV6-5,TRBD1,TRBJ1-2,.
TGTGCCAGCAGTCTGGGACTAGCGGGAGGAGTGGATACGCAGTATTTT,CASSLGLAGGVDTQYF,TRBV6-1,TRBD2,TRBJ2-3,.
TGTGCCAGTAGGGTCGGCGGGATTGGGGCCAAAAACATTCAGTACTTC,CASRVGGIGAKNIQYF,TRBV19,.,TRBJ2-4,few
TGTGCCAGCAGTTGGACAGGGAACACCGGGGAGCTGTTTTTT,CASSWTGNTGELFF,TRBV6-4,TRBD1,TRBJ2-2,.
TGTGCCAGTAGTACCCCCAGAGGGACTAGCGAGCCCTACGAGCAGTACTTC,CASSTPRGTSEPYEQYF,TRBV19,TRBD2,TRBJ2-7,.
TGTGCCAGCAGTTACTCGGGCCTAGCTGGGCAGACCCAGTACTTC,CASSYSGLAGQTQYF,TRBV6-2/TRBV6-3,.,TRBJ2-5,.
TGCAGTGCTAGAGGGAGAGACAGGCGAGGCGCAGATACGCAGTATTTT,CSARGRDRRGADTQYF,TRBV20-1,.,TRBJ2-3,.
TGTGCCAGCAGCTTAGATCCCAGGACAGGGATCAACTCACCCCTCCACTTT,CASSLDPRTGINSPLHF,TRBV11-3,TRBD1,TRBJ1-6,medium-sized
TGTGCCAGCAGTCCCGGGACAGGGTCTCACGAGCAGTACTTC,CASSPGTGSHEQYF,TRBV21-1,.,TRBJ2-7,.
TGTGCCAGCTCACCCTATGGGGGGATGAACACCGGGGAGCTGTTTTTC,CASSPYGGMNTGELFF,TRBV18,.,TRBJ2-2,.
TGTGCCAGCAGCTTTGGGGGCCTTCCAGGGCAAATAGGGGAGCAGTACTTC,CASSFGGLPGQIGEQYF,TRBV7-2,.,TRBJ2-7,few
TGTGCCAGCAGCCGGGTGGCTAGCGGGCTCCAAGAGACCCAGTACTTC,CASSRVASGLQETQYF,TRBV7-2,TRBD2,TRBJ2-5,few
TGTGCCACCAGTGATCGACAGGGGACGAACACTGAAGCTTTCTTT,CATSDRQGTNTEAFF,TRBV24-1,TRBD1,TRBJ1-1,few
TGTGCCAGCAGCTTAGGGACAGGGTATACGGAGACCCAGTACTTC,CASSLGTGYTETQYF,TRBV7-2,TRBD1,TRBJ2-5,.
TGCAGCGTTCTCGGCAGGCCTAGCACAGATACGCAGTATTTT,CSVLGRPSTDTQYF,TRBV29-1,.,TRBJ2-3,.
TGCGCCAGCAGTGTTGAACAAGACTACACCGGGGAGCTGTTTTTT,CASSVEQDYTGELFF,TRBV10-2,.,TRBJ2-2,medium-sized
TGTGCCAGTAGTGAGGGATTTGAGACCCAGTACTTC,CASSEGFETQYF,TRBV19,.,TRBJ2-5,.
TGTGCCAGCAGTTTCATGGGTTCGGGCACAGATACGCAGTATTTT,CASSFMGSGTDTQYF,TRBV28,.,TRBJ2-3,.
TGTGCCAGCAGTACGGGGAGGGGGCGAGGTGGAAACTATGGCTACACCTTC,CASSTGRGRGGNYGYTF,TRBV6-1,TRBD1,TRBJ1-2,.
TGTGCCAGCATCGACAGGGCGGATCAGCCCCAGCATTTT,CASIDRADQPQHF,TRBV6-2/TRBV6-3,TRBD1,TRBJ1-5,few
TGTGCCAGCAGCTTGCAGCGGGGTCCAAATTCACCCCTCCACTTT,CASSLQRGPNSPLHF,TRBV5-8,.,TRBJ1-6,.
TGCAGTGCTAGACTCGGGAGGACGGGATACAATGAGCAGTTCTTC,CSARLGRTGYNEQFF,TRBV20-1,TRBD2,TRBJ2-1,.